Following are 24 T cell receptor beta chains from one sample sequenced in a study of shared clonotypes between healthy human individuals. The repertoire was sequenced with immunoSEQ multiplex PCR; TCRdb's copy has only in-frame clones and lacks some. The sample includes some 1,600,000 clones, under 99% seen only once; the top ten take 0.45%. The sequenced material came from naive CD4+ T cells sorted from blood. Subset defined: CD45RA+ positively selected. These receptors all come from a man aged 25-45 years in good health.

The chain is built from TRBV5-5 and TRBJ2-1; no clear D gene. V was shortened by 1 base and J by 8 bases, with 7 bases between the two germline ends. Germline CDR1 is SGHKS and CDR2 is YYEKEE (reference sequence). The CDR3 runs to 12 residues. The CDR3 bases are TGTGCCAGCAGCTTGTCTGCCTATGAGCAGTTCTTC. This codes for CASSLSAYEQFF.

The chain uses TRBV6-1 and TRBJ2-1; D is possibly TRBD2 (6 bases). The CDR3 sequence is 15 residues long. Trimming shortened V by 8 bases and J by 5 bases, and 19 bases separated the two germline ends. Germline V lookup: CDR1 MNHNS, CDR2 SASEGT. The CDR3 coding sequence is TGTGCCAGCCTCCTGGGGGGAGGAACACACAATGAGCAGTTCTTC. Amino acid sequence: CASLLGGGTHNEQFF.

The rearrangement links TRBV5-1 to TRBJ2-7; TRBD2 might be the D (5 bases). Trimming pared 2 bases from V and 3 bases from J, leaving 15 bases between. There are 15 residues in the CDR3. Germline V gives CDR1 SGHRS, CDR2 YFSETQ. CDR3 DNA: TGCGCCAGCAGCTTCGGACTTAGTGGCGGCTACGAGCAGTACTTC. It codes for CASSFGLSGGYEQYF. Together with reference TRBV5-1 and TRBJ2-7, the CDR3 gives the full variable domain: KAGVTQTPRYLIKTRGQQVTLSCSPISGHRSVSWYQQTPGQGLQFLFEYFSETQRNKGNFPGRFSGRQFSNSRSEMNVSTLELGDSALYLCASSFGLSGGYEQYFGPGTRLTVT.

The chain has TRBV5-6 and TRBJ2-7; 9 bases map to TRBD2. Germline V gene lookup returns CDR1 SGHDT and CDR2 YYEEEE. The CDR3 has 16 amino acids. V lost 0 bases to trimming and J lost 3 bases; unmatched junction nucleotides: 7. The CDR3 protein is CASSLGGSGSVYEQYF. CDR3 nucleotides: TGTGCCAGCAGCTTGGGTGGTAGCGGGAGTGTCTACGAGCAGTACTTC.

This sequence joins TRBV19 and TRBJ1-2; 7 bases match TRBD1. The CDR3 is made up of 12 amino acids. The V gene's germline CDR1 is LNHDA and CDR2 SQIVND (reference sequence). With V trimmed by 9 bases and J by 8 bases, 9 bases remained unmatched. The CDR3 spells CASLSGTAGYTF. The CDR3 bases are TGTGCCAGCTTATCCGGGACAGCCGGCTACACCTTC.

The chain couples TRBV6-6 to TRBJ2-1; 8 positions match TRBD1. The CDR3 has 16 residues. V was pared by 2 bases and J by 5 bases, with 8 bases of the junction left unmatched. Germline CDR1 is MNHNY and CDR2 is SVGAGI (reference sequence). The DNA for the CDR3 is TGTGCCAGCAGTTACCTCCGGGGCAGGGGGCACAATGAGCAGTTCTTC. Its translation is CASSYLRGRGHNEQFF.

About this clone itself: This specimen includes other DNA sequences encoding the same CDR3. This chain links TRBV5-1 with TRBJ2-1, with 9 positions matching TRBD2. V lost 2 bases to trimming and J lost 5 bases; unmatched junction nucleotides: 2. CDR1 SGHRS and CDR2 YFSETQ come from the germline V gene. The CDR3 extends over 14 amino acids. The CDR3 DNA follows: TGCGCCAGCAGCTTCTCTAGCGGGAACAATGAGCAGTTCTTC. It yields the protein CASSFSSGNNEQFF. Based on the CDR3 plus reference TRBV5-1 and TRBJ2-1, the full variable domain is KAGVTQTPRYLIKTRGQQVTLSCSPISGHRSVSWYQQTPGQGLQFLFEYFSETQRNKGNFPGRFSGRQFSNSRSEMNVSTLELGDSALYLCASSFSSGNNEQFFGPGTRLTVL.

This CDR3 is CSVKGAGSTYEQYF. CDR3 DNA: TGCAGCGTGAAAGGGGCGGGGTCGACCTACGAGCAGTACTTC. This chain links TRBV29-1 with TRBJ2-7; a possible D gene is TRBD2 (6 bases). The germline V gene encodes CDR1 SQVTM and CDR2 ANQGSEA. The CDR3 is 14 residues long. V was shortened by 6 bases and J by 2 bases, with 17 bases between the two germline ends.

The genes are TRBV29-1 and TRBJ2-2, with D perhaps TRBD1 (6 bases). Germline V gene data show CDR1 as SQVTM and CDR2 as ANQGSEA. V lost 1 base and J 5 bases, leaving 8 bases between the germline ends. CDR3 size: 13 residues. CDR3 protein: CSVEVQGTGELFF. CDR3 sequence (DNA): TGCAGCGTTGAAGTACAGGGAACCGGGGAGCTGTTTTTT.

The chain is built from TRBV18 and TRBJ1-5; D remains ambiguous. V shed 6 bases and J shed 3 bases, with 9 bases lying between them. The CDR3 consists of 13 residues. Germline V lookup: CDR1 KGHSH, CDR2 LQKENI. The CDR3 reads CASSQSPNQPQHF. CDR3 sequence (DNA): TGTGCCAGCTCCCAGAGCCCCAATCAGCCCCAGCATTTT. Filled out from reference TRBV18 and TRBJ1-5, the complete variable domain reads NAGVMQNPRHLVRRRGQEARLRCSPMKGHSHVYWYRQLPEEGLKFMVYLQKENIIDESGMPKERFSAEFPKEGPSILRIQQVVRGDSAAYFCASSQSPNQPQHFGDGTRLSIL.

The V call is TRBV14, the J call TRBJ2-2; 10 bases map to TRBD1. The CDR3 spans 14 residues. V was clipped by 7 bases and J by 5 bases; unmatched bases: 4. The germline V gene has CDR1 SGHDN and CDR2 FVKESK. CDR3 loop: CASNPGQGTGELFF. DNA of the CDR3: TGTGCCAGCAACCCGGGACAGGGGACCGGGGAGCTGTTTTTT. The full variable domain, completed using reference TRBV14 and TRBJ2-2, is EAGVTQFPSHSVIEKGQTVTLRCDPISGHDNLYWYRRVMGKEIKFLLHFVKESKQDESGMPNNRFLAERTGGTYSTLKVQPAELEDSGVYFCASNPGQGTGELFFGEGSRLTVL.

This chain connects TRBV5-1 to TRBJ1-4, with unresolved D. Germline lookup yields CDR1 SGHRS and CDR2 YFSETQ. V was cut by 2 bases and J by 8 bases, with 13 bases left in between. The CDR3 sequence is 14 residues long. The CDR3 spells CASSLLGYDEKLFF. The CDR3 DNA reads TGCGCCAGCAGCTTATTAGGGTACGACGAAAAACTGTTTTTT.

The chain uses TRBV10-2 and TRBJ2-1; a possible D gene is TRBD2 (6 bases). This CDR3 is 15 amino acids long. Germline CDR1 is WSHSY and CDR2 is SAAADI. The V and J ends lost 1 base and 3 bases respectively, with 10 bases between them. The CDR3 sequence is CASSEYSGSYNEQFF. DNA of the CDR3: TGCGCCAGCAGTGAGTATAGCGGTAGCTACAATGAGCAGTTCTTC.

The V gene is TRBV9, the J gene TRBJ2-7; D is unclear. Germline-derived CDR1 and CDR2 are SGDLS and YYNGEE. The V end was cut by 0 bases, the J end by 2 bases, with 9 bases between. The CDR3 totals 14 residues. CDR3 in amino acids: CASSVESATYEQYF. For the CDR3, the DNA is TGTGCCAGCAGCGTAGAATCAGCAACCTACGAGCAGTACTTC.

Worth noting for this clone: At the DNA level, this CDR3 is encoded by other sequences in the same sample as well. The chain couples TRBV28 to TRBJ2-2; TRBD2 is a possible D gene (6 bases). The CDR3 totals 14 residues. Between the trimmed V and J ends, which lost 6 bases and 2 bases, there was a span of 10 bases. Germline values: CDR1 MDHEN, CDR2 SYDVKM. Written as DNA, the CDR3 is TGTGCCAGCAGGGCCGGGGGAAACACCGGGGAGCTGTTTTTT. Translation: CASRAGGNTGELFF. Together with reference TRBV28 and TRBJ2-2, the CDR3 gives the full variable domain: DVKVTQSSRYLVKRTGEKVFLECVQDMDHENMFWYRQDPGLGLRLIYFSYDVKMKEKGDIPEGYSVSREKKERFSLILESASTNQTSMYLCASRAGGNTGELFFGEGSRLTVL.

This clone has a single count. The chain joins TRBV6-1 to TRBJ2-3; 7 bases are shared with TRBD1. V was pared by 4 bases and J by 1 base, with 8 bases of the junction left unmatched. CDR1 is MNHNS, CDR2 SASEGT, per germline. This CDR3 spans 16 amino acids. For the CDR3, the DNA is TGTGCCAGCAGTGCCCGACAGGGCGTTGGCACAGATACGCAGTATTTT. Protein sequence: CASSARQGVGTDTQYF.

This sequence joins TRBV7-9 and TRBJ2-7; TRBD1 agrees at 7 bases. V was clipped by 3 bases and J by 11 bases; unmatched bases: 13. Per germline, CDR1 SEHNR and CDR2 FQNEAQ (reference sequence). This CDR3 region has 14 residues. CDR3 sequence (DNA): TGTGCCAGCAGCTTTCAACACCTGACAGGGAAGGAGTACTTC. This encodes CASSFQHLTGKEYF. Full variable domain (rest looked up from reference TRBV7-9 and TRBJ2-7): DTGVSQNPRHKITKRGQNVTFRCDPISEHNRLYWYRQTLGQGPEFLTYFQNEAQLEKSRLLSDRFSAERPKGSFSTLEIQRTEQGDSAMYLCASSFQHLTGKEYFGPGTRLTVT.

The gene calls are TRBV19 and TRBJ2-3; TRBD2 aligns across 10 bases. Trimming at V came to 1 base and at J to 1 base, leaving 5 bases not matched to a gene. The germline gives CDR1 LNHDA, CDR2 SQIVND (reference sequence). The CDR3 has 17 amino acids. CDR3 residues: CASSIGRTSGGTDTQYF. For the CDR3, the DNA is TGTGCCAGTAGTATAGGGAGGACTAGCGGAGGCACAGATACGCAGTATTTT. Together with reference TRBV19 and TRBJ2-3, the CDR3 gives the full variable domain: DGGITQSPKYLFRKEGQNVTLSCEQNLNHDAMYWYRQDPGQGLRLIYYSQIVNDFQKGDIAEGYSVSREKKESFPLTVTSAQKNPTAFYLCASSIGRTSGGTDTQYFGPGTRLTVL.

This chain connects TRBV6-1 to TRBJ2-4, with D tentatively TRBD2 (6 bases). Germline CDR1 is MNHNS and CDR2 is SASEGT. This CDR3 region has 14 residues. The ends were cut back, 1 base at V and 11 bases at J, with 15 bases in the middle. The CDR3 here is CASSEVGGSNFQYF. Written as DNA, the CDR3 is TGTGCCAGCAGTGAAGTCGGAGGGAGTAACTTTCAGTACTTC.

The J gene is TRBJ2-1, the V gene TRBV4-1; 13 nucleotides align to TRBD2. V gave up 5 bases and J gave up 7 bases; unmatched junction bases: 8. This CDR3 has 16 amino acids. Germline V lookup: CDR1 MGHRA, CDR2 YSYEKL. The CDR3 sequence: CASSYLGTSGENEQFF. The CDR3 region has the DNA TGCGCCAGCAGCTACCTAGGGACTAGCGGGGAAAATGAGCAGTTCTTC.

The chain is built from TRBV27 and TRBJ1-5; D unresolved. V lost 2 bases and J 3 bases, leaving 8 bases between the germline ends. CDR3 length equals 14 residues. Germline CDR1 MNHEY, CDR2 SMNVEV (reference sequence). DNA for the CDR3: TGTGCCAGCAGTTTACTGGGGTTCAATCAGCCCCAGCATTTT. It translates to CASSLLGFNQPQHF.

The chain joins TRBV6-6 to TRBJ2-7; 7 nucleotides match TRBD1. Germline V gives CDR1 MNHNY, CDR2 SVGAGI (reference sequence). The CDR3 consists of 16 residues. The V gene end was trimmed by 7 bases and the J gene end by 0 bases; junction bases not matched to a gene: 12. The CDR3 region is CASTNLRDSSSYEQYF. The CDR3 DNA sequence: TGTGCCAGCACCAACCTACGGGACAGTAGCTCCTACGAGCAGTACTTC.

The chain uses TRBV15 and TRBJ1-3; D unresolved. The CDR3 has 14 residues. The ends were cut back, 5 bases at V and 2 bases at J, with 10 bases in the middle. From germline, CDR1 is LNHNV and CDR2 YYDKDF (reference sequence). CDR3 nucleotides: TGTGCCACCAGCCTAGGCAGGACTGGAAACACCATATATTTT. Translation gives CATSLGRTGNTIYF.

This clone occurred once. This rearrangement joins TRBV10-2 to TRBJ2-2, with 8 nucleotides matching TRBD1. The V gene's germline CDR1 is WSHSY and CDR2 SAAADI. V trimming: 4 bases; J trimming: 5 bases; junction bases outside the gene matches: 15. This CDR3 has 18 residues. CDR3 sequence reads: CASSVIAGGAYETGELFF. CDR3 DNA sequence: TGCGCCAGCAGTGTCATAGCAGGGGGCGCGTATGAGACCGGGGAGCTGTTTTTT.